These 26 T cell receptor beta chains were sequenced from one sample in a study of T cells in Graves' hyperthyroidism and ophthalmopathy. Template material for amplifying TCR beta CDR3 regions consisted of RNA transcripts. First-round RT-PCR of the TCR CDR3 relied on the HTBI primer set. Each CDR3 protein gets one entry after TCRdb re-called the multiplex PCR reads with MiXCR. This sample has fewer than 450,000 distinct CDR3 sequences; about 16% occur once, and the top ten carry approximately 19%. The sample comprised blood. All receptors come from a woman in her sixties or seventies with Graves' ophthalmopathy.

The V call is TRBV20-1, the J call TRBJ2-1; TRBD2 is a possible D gene (6 bases). V was pared by 0 bases and J by 2 bases, with 17 bases between. This CDR3 comprises 17 residues. Per the germline V gene, CDR1 is DFQATT and CDR2 is SNEGSKA (reference sequence). For the CDR3, the DNA is TGCAGTGCTAGAGAAAGATGGAATAGCGGAACCTACAATGAGCAGTTCTTC. Translating gives CSARERWNSGTYNEQFF.

This clonotype turned up a few times. This chain joins TRBV15 and TRBJ2-2; no reliable D call. Trimming pared 6 bases from V and 1 base from J, leaving 6 bases between. Germline V gene data show CDR1 as LNHNV and CDR2 as YYDKDF (reference sequence). The length of the CDR3 is 13 residues. The CDR3 sequence: CATSSGNTGELFF. The CDR3 DNA sequence: TGTGCCACCAGTTCAGGGAACACCGGGGAGCTGTTTTTT.

This clonotype was observed at least ten times. The rearrangement links TRBV10-3 to TRBJ2-7, with a possible D match to TRBD1 (6 bases). CDR1 and CDR2 from the germline V gene are ENHRY and SYGVKD. The ends were cut back, 3 bases at V and 2 bases at J, with 11 bases in the middle. The CDR3 has 14 residues. In nucleotides, the CDR3 is TGTGCCATCAGTGATTTGACAGGAGCCTACGAGCAGTACTTC. This sequence encodes CAISDLTGAYEQYF.

This clonotype was seen only a few times. The V and J genes are TRBV7-9 and TRBJ2-5; a weak D match, TRBD1 (6 bases). V lost 7 bases and J 5 bases, leaving 23 bases between the germline ends. The germline V gene encodes CDR1 SEHNR and CDR2 FQNEAQ (reference sequence). The CDR3 is 16 amino acids. The CDR3 loop reads CASIQGVRGSRETQYF. Here the CDR3 DNA reads TGTGCCAGCATTCAAGGGGTCAGGGGCTCGAGGGAGACCCAGTACTTC. Looking up the rest from reference TRBV7-9 and TRBJ2-5 gives the full variable domain: DTGVSQNPRHKITKRGQNVTFRCDPISEHNRLYWYRQTLGQGPEFLTYFQNEAQLEKSRLLSDRFSAERPKGSFSTLEIQRTEQGDSAMYLCASIQGVRGSRETQYFGPGTRLLVL.

At least ten counts were recorded for this clonotype. This sequence joins TRBV5-1 and TRBJ2-1; 11 bases fit TRBD2. With V trimmed by 3 bases and J by 6 bases, 5 bases remained unmatched. The CDR3 covers 15 residues. From germline, CDR1 is SGHRS and CDR2 YFSETQ. In DNA, the CDR3 is TGCGCCAGCAGCTCCGTAGCGGGAGGGAGCAATGAGCAGTTCTTC. Amino acid sequence: CASSSVAGGSNEQFF.

This rearrangement joins TRBV9 to TRBJ2-1; 14 positions match TRBD2. V lost 4 bases, J lost 2 bases, and 11 bases stayed unmatched. This CDR3 region has 19 residues. CDR1 is SGDLS, CDR2 YYNGEE, per germline. The CDR3 DNA sequence: TGTGCCAGCAGCCCAGGAGGGACTAGCGGGAGTGTAACCTACAATGAGCAGTTCTTC. Residues: CASSPGGTSGSVTYNEQFF.

The V and J genes are TRBV3-1 and TRBJ2-3; 8 bases match TRBD1. The CDR3 has 13 amino acids. Per the germline V gene, CDR1 is LGHDT and CDR2 is YNNKEL (reference sequence). Trimming cost V 2 bases and J 8 bases; bases outside gene matches: 3. The CDR3 region has the DNA TGTGCCAGCAGCCAACAGGGGGCAGGTACGCAGTATTTT. Amino acids: CASSQQGAGTQYF.

This clonotype was seen ten or more times. V gene TRBV5-1 combines with J gene TRBJ2-3; possible D gene TRBD2, 5 bases. Trimming shortened V by 5 bases and J by 4 bases, and 11 bases separated the two germline ends. The CDR3 sequence is 13 residues long. Germline V gene sequence: CDR1 SGHRS, CDR2 YFSETQ. The DNA of the CDR3 is TGCGCCAGCAGTTATGAGGGTTCAGATACGCAGTATTTT. Translated, it gives CASSYEGSDTQYF.

This clonotype was seen only a few times. The chain is built from TRBV10-1 and TRBJ2-2; D gene unclear. Germline V gene lookup returns CDR1 WNHNN and CDR2 SYGVQD (reference sequence). The CDR3 has 13 amino acids. V lost 3 bases, J lost 4 bases, and 6 bases lay in between. This CDR3 is CASSDLATGELFF. The DNA of the CDR3 is TGCGCCAGCAGTGACCTGGCCACCGGGGAGCTGTTTTTT.

The chain is built from TRBV29-1 and TRBJ2-6; D not resolved. Germline V gives CDR1 SQVTM, CDR2 ANQGSEA. The CDR3 spans 14 residues. Trimming took 4 bases from V and 2 from J, leaving 9 bases between them. CDR3 sequence (DNA): TGCAGCGTTGTGTTACCCACTGGGGCCAACGTCCTGACTTTC. Translating gives CSVVLPTGANVLTF.

This clonotype was observed a handful of times. The rearrangement links TRBV12-3 or TRBV12-4 to TRBJ2-1; D might be TRBD2 (5 bases). CDR3 length: 13 amino acids. V lost 8 bases and J 4 bases, leaving 12 bases between the germline ends. The CDR3 sequence is CASVAPGYNEQFF. The CDR3 nucleotides read TGTGCCAGCGTAGCGCCAGGATACAATGAGCAGTTCTTC.

The gene calls are TRBV27 and TRBJ2-7; TRBD1 might be the D (5 bases). Germline V gene sequence: CDR1 MNHEY, CDR2 SMNVEV (reference sequence). V was cut by 8 bases and J by 3 bases, with 17 bases left in between. The CDR3 runs 14 residues. CDR3 coding DNA: TGTGCCAGCGGACGGACACCTTTGAACTACGAGCAGTACTTC. It translates to CASGRTPLNYEQYF.

This rearrangement joins TRBV11-2 to TRBJ2-4, with a possible D match to TRBD1 (5 bases). Germline V gives CDR1 SGHAT, CDR2 FQNNGV. The V and J ends lost 3 bases and 13 bases respectively, with 19 bases between them. The CDR3 runs 14 residues. As DNA, the CDR3 is TGTGCCAGCAGCTTTCAGGCTCCAGGGATGATACAGTACTTC. This encodes CASSFQAPGMIQYF. Based on the CDR3 plus reference TRBV11-2 and TRBJ2-4, the full variable domain is EAGVAQSPRYKIIEKRQSVAFWCNPISGHATLYWYQQILGQGPKLLIQFQNNGVVDDSQLPKDRFSAERLKGVDSTLKIQPAKLEDSAVYLCASSFQAPGMIQYFGAGTRLSVL.

The V and J genes are TRBV6-1 and TRBJ1-6; D is perhaps TRBD1 (5 bases). The germline gives CDR1 MNHNS, CDR2 SASEGT. This CDR3 region has 14 residues. V was clipped by 7 bases and J by 6 bases, with 13 bases between them. The CDR3 protein is CASTTQGFNSPLHF. The CDR3 DNA reads as TGTGCCAGCACCACCCAGGGTTTTAATTCACCCCTCCACTTT.

Many counts were recorded for this clonotype. The V and J genes are TRBV3-1 and TRBJ1-1; TRBD1 matches at 7 bases. Germline V gene lookup returns CDR1 LGHDT and CDR2 YNNKEL (reference sequence). CDR3 size: 15 residues. V was clipped by 4 bases and J by 3 bases; unmatched bases: 8. The CDR3 loop is CASSLSLDRDTEAFF. The CDR3 nucleotides read TGTGCCAGCAGCCTATCCTTAGACAGGGACACTGAAGCTTTCTTT.

The chain links TRBV4-1 to TRBJ2-7; a possible D gene is TRBD1 (5 bases). V was pared by 1 base and J by 5 bases, with 15 bases between. Germline CDR1 MGHRA, CDR2 YSYEKL. This CDR3 has 15 amino acids. CDR3 DNA sequence: TGCGCCAGCAGCCAAGGACAGCGCCTAGGGAACGAGCAGTACTTC. It is translated as CASSQGQRLGNEQYF.

This clonotype occurred many times. The chain carries TRBV7-2 and TRBJ2-1; D unclear. The CDR3 runs 13 residues. Germline CDR1 is SGHTA and CDR2 is FQGNSA. V lost 6 bases, J lost 2 bases, and 8 bases lay in between. The CDR3 sequence: CASRRPAYNEQFF. CDR3 sequence (DNA): TGTGCCAGCAGACGGCCGGCCTACAATGAGCAGTTCTTC.

This clonotype was picked up many times. The CDR3 loop reads CASSLGLFGETQYF. CDR3 in DNA: TGTGCCAGCAGCTTAGGGTTATTCGGGGAGACCCAGTACTTC. The chain links TRBV7-2 to TRBJ2-5; D remains unclear. V shed 1 base and J shed 5 bases, with 11 bases lying between them. This CDR3 contains 14 residues. Germline assignment: CDR1 SGHTA and CDR2 FQGNSA.

There are many counts of this clonotype. The V and J genes are TRBV20-1 and TRBJ1-1; D is possibly TRBD1 (5 bases). CDR3 size: 14 residues. The V and J ends lost 3 bases and 0 bases respectively, with 11 bases between them. CDR1 is DFQATT, CDR2 SNEGSKA, per germline (reference sequence). In DNA form, the CDR3 reads TGCAGTGCTAGGGACGGGACCATGAACACTGAAGCTTTCTTT. Amino acid sequence: CSARDGTMNTEAFF.

The chain has TRBV5-1 and TRBJ2-2, with D possibly being TRBD1 (5 bases). V was shortened by 5 bases and J by 2 bases, with 13 bases between the two germline ends. CDR3 length: 15 residues. Germline CDR1 and CDR2: SGHRS and YFSETQ. The CDR3 loop is CASRGVTANTGELFF. CDR3 sequence (DNA): TGCGCCAGCAGAGGGGTCACAGCTAACACCGGGGAGCTGTTTTTT.

In its sample, this clonotype was seen a few times. This sequence may be a read error, since a much larger clone differs from it by one base. The chain uses TRBV6-5 and TRBJ2-7, with no clear D. The CDR3 is 13 residues long. The V gene's germline CDR1 is MNHEY and CDR2 SVGAGI. The CDR3 nucleotides are TGTGCCAACAGTTACGGACGAGGATACGAGCAGTACTTC. Translating it yields CANSYGRGYEQYF.

J is TRBJ2-2 and V is TRBV11-3; 11 bases line up with TRBD2. The CDR3 extends over 16 amino acids. V dropped 4 bases and J dropped 5; count of bases not matched to a gene: 6. In germline, CDR1 is SGHNT, CDR2 YENEEA. CDR3 residues: CASSSRTSGSTGELFF. CDR3 coding DNA: TGTGCCAGCAGCTCCCGGACTAGCGGGTCGACCGGGGAGCTGTTTTTT.

In this sample, this clonotype turned up many times. The chain has TRBV6-2 or TRBV6-3 and TRBJ1-2, with a weak D call TRBD1 (5 bases). CDR1 is MNHEY, CDR2 SVGEGT, per germline. The CDR3 extends over 12 amino acids. The V end was cut by 6 bases, the J end by 4 bases, with 9 bases between. This CDR3 is CASRSGAYGYTF. As DNA, the CDR3 is TGTGCCAGCAGGTCCGGGGCCTATGGCTACACCTTC.

This clonotype was seen repeatedly, ten times or more. This chain connects TRBV12-3 or TRBV12-4 to TRBJ2-7; D ambiguous. V lost 2 bases to trimming and J lost 2 bases, with 4 bases between them. The CDR3 extends over 12 amino acids. CDR3 protein: CASSLWPYEQYF. In nucleotides, the CDR3 is TGTGCCAGCAGTTTATGGCCCTACGAGCAGTACTTC.

At least ten counts were recorded for this clonotype. J is TRBJ1-6 and V is TRBV20-1; 8 nucleotides line up with TRBD1. The V gene end was trimmed by 2 bases and the J gene end by 9 bases; junction bases not matched to a gene: 9. This CDR3 contains 15 residues. Germline CDR1 and CDR2: DFQATT and SNEGSKA (reference sequence). The CDR3 protein is CSARLGGQEGSPLHF. CDR3 coding DNA: TGCAGTGCTAGACTGGGGGGACAGGAGGGTTCACCCCTCCACTTT.

This clonotype appeared many times. The rearrangement links TRBV5-1 to TRBJ2-2; D remains ambiguous. The V end lost 4 bases, the J end lost 2 bases, and 12 bases lay between the germline ends. The germline gives CDR1 SGHRS, CDR2 YFSETQ. This CDR3 spans 15 amino acids. CDR3 coding DNA: TGCGCCAGCAGCCCGACGACCACAAACACCGGGGAGCTGTTTTTT. Protein sequence: CASSPTTTNTGELFF. The variable domain in full, with the rest retrieved from reference TRBV5-1 and TRBJ2-2, is KAGVTQTPRYLIKTRGQQVTLSCSPISGHRSVSWYQQTPGQGLQFLFEYFSETQRNKGNFPGRFSGRQFSNSRSEMNVSTLELGDSALYLCASSPTTTNTGELFFGEGSRLTVL.